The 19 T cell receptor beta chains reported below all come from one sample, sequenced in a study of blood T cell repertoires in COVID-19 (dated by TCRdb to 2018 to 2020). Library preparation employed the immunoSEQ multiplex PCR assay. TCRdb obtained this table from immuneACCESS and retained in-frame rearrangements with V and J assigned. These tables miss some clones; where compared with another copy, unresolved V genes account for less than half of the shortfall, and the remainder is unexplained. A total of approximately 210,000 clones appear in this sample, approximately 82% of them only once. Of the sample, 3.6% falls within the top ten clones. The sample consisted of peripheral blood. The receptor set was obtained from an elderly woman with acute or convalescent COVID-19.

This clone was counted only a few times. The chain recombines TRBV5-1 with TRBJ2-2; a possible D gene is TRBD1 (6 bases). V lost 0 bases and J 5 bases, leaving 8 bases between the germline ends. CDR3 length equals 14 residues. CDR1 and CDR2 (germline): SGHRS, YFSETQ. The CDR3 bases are TGCGCCAGCAGCTTGGTGCAGGGGACCGGGGAGCTGTTTTTT. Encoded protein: CASSLVQGTGELFF.

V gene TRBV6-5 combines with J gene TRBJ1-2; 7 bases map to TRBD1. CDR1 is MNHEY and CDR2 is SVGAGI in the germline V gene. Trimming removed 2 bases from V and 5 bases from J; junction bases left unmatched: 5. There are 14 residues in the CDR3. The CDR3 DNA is TGTGCCAGCAGTTACGGCAGGGGGGCGTATGGCTACACCTTC. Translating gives CASSYGRGAYGYTF.

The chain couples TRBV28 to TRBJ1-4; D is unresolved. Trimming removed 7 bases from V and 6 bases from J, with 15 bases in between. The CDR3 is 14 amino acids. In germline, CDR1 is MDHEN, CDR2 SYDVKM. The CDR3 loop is CASNPEGSDEKLFF. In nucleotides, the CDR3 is TGTGCCAGCAATCCTGAGGGATCGGATGAAAAACTGTTTTTT.

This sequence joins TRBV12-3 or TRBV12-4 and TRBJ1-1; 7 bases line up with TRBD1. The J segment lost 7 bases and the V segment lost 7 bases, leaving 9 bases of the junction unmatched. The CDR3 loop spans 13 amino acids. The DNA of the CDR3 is TGTGCCAGCACCCGATCACAGGGGAGTGAAGCTTTCTTT. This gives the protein CASTRSQGSEAFF.

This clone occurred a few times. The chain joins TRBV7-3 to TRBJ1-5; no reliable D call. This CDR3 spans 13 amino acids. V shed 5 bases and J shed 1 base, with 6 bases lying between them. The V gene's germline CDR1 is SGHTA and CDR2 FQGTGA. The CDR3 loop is CASSPGSNQPQHF. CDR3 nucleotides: TGTGCCAGCAGCCCCGGGAGCAATCAGCCCCAGCATTTT.

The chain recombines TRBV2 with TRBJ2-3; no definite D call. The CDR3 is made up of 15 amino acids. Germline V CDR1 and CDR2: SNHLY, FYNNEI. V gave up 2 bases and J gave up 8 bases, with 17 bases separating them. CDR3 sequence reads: CASSELVHSAVTQYF. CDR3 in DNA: TGTGCCAGCAGTGAATTGGTTCACTCCGCGGTTACGCAGTATTTT. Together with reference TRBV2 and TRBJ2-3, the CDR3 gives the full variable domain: EPEVTQTPSHQVTQMGQEVILRCVPISNHLYFYWYRQILGQKVEFLVSFYNNEISEKSEIFDDQFSVERPDGSNFTLKIRSTKLEDSAMYFCASSELVHSAVTQYFGPGTRLTVL.

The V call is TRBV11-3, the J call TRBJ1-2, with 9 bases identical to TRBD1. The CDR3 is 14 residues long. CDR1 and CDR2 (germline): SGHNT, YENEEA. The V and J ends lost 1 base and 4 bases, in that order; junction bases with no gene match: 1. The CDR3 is CASSLGTGVYGYTF. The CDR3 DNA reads TGTGCCAGCAGCTTAGGGACAGGGGTCTATGGCTACACCTTC.

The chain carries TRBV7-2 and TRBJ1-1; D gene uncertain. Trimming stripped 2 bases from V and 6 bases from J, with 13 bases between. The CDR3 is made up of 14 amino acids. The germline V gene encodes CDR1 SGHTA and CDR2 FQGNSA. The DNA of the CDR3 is TGTGCCAGCAGCTTATCCCCCTCCCCCGCTGAAGCTTTCTTT. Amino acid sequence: CASSLSPSPAEAFF.

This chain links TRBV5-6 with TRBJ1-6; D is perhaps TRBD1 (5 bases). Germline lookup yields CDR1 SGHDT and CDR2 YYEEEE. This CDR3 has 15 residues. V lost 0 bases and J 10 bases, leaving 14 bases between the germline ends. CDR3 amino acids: CASSLGLQVVSPLHF. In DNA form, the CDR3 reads TGTGCCAGCAGCTTGGGTTTACAGGTAGTGTCACCCCTCCACTTT.

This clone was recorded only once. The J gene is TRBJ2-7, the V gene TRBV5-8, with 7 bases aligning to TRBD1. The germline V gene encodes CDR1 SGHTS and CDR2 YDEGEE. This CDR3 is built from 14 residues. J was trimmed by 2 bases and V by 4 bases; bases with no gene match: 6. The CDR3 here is CASSGRQGTYEQYF. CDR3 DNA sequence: TGTGCCAGCAGCGGACGACAGGGAACCTACGAGCAGTACTTC.

The CDR3 DNA reads TGTGCCAGCAGTTTGGCTAGGCCCTACGAGCAGTACTTC. It encodes CASSLARPYEQYF. The V call is TRBV6-5, the J call TRBJ2-7; D is unresolved. Germline V gene data show CDR1 as MNHEY and CDR2 as SVGAGI. CDR3 length: 13 residues. Trimming left V 4 bases short and J 2 bases short, with 9 bases between.

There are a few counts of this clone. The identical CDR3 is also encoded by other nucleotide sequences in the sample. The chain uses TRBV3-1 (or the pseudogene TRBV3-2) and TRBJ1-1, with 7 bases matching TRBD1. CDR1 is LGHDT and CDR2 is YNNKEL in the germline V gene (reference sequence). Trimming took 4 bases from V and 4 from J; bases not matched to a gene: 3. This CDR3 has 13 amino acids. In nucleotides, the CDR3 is TGTGCCAGCAGCCTGTCAGGGGGCACTGAAGCTTTCTTT. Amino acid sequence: CASSLSGGTEAFF.

The CDR3 here is CASSRTQGSNQPQHF. For the CDR3, the DNA is TGTGCCAGCAGCCGCACCCAGGGGAGCAATCAGCCCCAGCATTTT. The V call is TRBV6-5, the J call TRBJ1-5; possible D gene TRBD1, 6 bases. Trimming removed 6 bases from V and 1 base from J, with 13 bases in between. The germline CDR1 and CDR2 sequences are MNHEY and SVGAGI. This CDR3 contains 15 residues.

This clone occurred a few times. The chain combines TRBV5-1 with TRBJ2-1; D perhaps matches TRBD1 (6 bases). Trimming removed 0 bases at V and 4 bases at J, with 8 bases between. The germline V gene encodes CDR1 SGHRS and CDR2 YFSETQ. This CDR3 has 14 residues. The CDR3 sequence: CASSLGQAYNEQFF. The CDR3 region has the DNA TGCGCCAGCAGCTTGGGACAGGCATACAATGAGCAGTTCTTC.

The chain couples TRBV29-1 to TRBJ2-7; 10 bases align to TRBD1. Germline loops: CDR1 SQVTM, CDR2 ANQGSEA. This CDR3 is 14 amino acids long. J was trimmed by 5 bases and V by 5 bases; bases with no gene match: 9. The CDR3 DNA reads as TGCAGCGTTCGAGGACAGGGGGTGATCCACGAGCAGTACTTC. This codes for CSVRGQGVIHEQYF.

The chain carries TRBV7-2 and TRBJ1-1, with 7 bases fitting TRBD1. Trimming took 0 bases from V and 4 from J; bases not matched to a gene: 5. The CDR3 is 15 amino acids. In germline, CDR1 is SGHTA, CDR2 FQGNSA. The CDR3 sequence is CASSLARTGRTEAFF. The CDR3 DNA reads TGTGCCAGCAGCTTAGCGCGGACAGGCCGCACTGAAGCTTTCTTT.

The CDR3: CASSQDGTSGNTIYF. DNA for the CDR3: TGTGCCAGCAGCCAAGATGGGACTTCTGGAAACACCATATATTTT. V and J are TRBV3-1 (or the pseudogene TRBV3-2) and TRBJ1-3; TRBD1 is a possible D gene (5 bases). Germline lookup yields CDR1 LGHDT and CDR2 YNNKEL (reference sequence). The CDR3 spans 15 residues. V lost 0 bases to trimming and J lost 1 base, with 7 bases between them.

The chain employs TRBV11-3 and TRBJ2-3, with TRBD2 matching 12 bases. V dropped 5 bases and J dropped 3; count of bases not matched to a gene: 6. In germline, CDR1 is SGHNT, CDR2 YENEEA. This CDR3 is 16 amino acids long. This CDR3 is CASSILTSGGTDTQYF. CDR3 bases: TGTGCCAGCAGCATCTTGACTAGCGGGGGAACAGATACGCAGTATTTT.

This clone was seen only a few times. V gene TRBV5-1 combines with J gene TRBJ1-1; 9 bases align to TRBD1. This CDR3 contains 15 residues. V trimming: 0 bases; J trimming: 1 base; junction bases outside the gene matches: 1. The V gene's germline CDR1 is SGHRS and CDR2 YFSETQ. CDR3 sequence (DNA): TGCGCCAGCAGCTTGGGGGACAGGGAGAACACTGAAGCTTTCTTT. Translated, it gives CASSLGDRENTEAFF.